The 2 T cell receptor beta chains below all came from one sample that was sequenced in a study of CD8 T cells in ankylosing spondylitis. Each CDR3 protein is one row after TCRdb ran MiXCR on the 5' RACE reads. The data show about 200,000 distinct CDR3 sequences, around 13% seen once. The specimen was blood, either unsorted or a sorted T cell fraction (not recorded which). Every receptor here comes from a male donor with ankylosing spondylitis or in good health (not recorded which).

This chain joins TRBV3-1 and TRBJ2-7; 7 nucleotides match TRBD1. V dropped 5 bases and J dropped 2; count of bases not matched to a gene: 15. CDR1 and CDR2 from the germline V gene are LGHDT and YNNKEL (reference sequence). The CDR3 spans 17 residues. The CDR3 DNA reads as TGTGCCAGCAGCACCTTGACAGGGCCGAATACTCCCTACGAGCAGTACTTC. It specifies CASSTLTGPNTPYEQYF.

This clonotype was observed many times. The V and J genes are TRBV7-9 and TRBJ1-1, with 8 bases matching TRBD1. This CDR3 has 17 residues. The V gene end was trimmed by 6 bases and the J gene end by 3 bases; junction bases not matched to a gene: 15. Germline-derived CDR1 and CDR2 are SEHNR and FQNEAQ (reference sequence). CDR3 nucleotides: TGTGCCAGCAGGCAAAGCCCCCATGACAGGGGACACACTGAAGCTTTCTTT. Its protein product is CASRQSPHDRGHTEAFF.